These 2 T cell receptor beta chains came from one sample sequenced in a study of cytomegalovirus exposure and HLA in healthy donors. Amplification used 60 Vbeta primers and 13 Jbeta primers. Some clones are missing from TCRdb's copy, which holds only in-frame ones; the method was immunoSEQ multiplex PCR. The table records 150,000 to 200,000 clones, roughly 80% of them present only once. The material sequenced was PBMCs. These receptors were obtained from a man in his forties or fifties in good health and CMV-seropositive.

The CDR3 nucleotides are TGTGCCAGCAGACAGGGGGAAAACTATGGCTACACCTTC. This encodes CASRQGENYGYTF. V gene TRBV2 combines with J gene TRBJ1-2; 8 bases fit TRBD1. There are 13 residues in the CDR3. After removal of 6 bases from V and 2 bases from J, the junction contained 2 bases not matched to a gene. Germline assignment: CDR1 SNHLY and CDR2 FYNNEI.

In nucleotides, the CDR3 is TGTGCCAGCAGCCCGCGTGGGGAGGGCAATCAGCCCCAGCATTTT. Translating gives CASSPRGEGNQPQHF. The chain recombines TRBV4-2 with TRBJ1-5; D unclear. Germline V gene lookup returns CDR1 LGHNA and CDR2 YNFKEQ. V was shortened by 4 bases and J by 2 bases, with 12 bases between the two germline ends. This CDR3 comprises 15 residues.